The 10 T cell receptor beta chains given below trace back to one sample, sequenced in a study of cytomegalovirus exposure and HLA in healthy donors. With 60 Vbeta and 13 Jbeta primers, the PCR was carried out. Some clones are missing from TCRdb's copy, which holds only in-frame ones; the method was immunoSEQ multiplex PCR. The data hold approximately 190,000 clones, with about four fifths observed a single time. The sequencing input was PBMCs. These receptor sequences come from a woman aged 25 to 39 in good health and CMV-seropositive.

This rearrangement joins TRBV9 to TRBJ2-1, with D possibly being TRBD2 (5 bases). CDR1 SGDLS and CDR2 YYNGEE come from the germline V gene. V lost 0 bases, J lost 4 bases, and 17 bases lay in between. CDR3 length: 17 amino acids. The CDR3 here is CASSVEMRVGHYNEQFF. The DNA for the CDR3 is TGTGCCAGCAGCGTAGAGATGAGGGTGGGTCATTACAATGAGCAGTTCTTC.

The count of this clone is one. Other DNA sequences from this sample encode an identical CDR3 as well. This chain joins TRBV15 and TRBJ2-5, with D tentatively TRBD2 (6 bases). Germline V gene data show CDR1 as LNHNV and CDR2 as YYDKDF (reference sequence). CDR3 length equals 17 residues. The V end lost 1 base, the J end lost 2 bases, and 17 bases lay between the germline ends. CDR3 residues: CATSRVVFGTAQETQYF. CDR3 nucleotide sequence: TGTGCCACCAGCAGAGTGGTATTCGGGACTGCTCAAGAGACCCAGTACTTC. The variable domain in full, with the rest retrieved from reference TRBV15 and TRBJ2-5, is DAMVIQNPRYQVTQFGKPVTLSCSQTLNHNVMYWYQQKSSQAPKLLFHYYDKDFNNEADTPDNFQSRRPNTSFCFLDIRSPGLGDTAMYLCATSRVVFGTAQETQYFGPGTRLLVL.

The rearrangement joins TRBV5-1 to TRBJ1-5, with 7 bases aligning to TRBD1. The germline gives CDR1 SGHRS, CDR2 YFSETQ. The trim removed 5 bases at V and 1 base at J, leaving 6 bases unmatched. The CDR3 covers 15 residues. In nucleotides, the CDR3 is TGCGCCAGCAGACAGGGGTCCGGGAGCAATCAGCCCCAGCATTTT. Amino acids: CASRQGSGSNQPQHF.

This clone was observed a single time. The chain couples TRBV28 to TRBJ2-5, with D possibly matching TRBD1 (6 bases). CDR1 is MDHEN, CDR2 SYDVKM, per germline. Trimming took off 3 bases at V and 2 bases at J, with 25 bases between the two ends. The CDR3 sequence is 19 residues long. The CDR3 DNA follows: TGTGCCAGCAGTTTGTCACAGGGCCCCCGACAAGCACCACAAGAGACCCAGTACTTC. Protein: CASSLSQGPRQAPQETQYF.

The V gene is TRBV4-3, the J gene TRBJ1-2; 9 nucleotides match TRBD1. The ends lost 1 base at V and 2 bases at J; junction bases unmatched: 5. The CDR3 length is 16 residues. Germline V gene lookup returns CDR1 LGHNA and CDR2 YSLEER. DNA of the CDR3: TGCGCCAGCAGCCAAGGTGTGGGACAGGGAAACTATGGCTACACCTTC. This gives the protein CASSQGVGQGNYGYTF.

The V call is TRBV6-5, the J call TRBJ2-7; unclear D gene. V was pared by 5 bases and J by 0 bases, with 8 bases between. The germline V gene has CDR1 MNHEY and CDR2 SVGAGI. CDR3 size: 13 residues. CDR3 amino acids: CASSPQISYEQYF. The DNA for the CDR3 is TGTGCCAGCAGTCCACAGATCTCCTACGAGCAGTACTTC.

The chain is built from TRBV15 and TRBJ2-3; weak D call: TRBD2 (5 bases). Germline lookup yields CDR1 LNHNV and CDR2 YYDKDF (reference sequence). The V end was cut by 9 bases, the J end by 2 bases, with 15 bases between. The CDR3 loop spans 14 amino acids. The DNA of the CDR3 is TGTGCCACAAGCTCCGGGATACCCACAGATACGCAGTATTTT. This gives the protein CATSSGIPTDTQYF.

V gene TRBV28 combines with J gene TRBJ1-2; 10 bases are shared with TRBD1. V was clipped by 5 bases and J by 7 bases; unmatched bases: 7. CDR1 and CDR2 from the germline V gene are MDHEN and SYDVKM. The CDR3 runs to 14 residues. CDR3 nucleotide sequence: TGTGCCAGCAGTACGACAGGGGGCGTCCTTGGCTACACCTTC. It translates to CASSTTGGVLGYTF.

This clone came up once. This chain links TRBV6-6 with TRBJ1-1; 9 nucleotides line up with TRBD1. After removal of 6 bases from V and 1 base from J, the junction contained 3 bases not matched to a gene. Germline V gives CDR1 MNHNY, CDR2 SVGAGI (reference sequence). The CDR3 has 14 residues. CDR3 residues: CASSRDRENTEAFF. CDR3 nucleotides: TGTGCCAGCAGCCGGGACAGGGAGAACACTGAAGCTTTCTTT.

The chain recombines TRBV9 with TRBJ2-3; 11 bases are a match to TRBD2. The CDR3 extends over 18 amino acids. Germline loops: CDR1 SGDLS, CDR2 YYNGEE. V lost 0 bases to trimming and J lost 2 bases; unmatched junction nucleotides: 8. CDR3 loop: CASSVDTSGGEFTDTQYF. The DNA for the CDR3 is TGTGCCAGCAGCGTAGATACTAGCGGGGGCGAATTCACAGATACGCAGTATTTT.